The clone carrying this T cell receptor beta chain has a handful of counts. Its antigen is currently unknown. In germline, CDR1 is SQVTM, CDR2 ANQGSEA. Trimming at V came to 7 bases and at J to 5 bases, leaving 3 bases not matched to a gene. The CDR3 is 13 amino acids. The source of the sample is a study of cytomegalovirus exposure and HLA in healthy donors. Study as a whole: Samples from HLA-typed donors yielded about 80 million unique TCRs in an early data release. Points from the study as a whole: Among TCR sequences, most were rare, though some public TCRs appeared in many donors. Later on, an analysis tied 15,000 to 20,000 TCR beta sequences to HLA alleles at 0.05 false discovery rate.

The PCR made use of 60 Vbeta and 13 Jbeta primers. The authors' processing: Per a later analysis, the number of unique TCR beta chains was some 80 million, of which 9 million to 14 million were shared. Profiling relied on immunoSEQ multiplex PCR, and the TCRdb table lists in-frame clones only, not all of them. Clone size and the V and J calls come from that table; the DNA yielded D and trimming. The data contain about 200,000 clones, over 65% of them seen just once; the ten biggest clones take up 1.5% to 2%. This chain uses TRBV29-1 with TRBJ1-6, with 9 bases that match TRBD1. The source material was PBMCs. The clonotype comes from a woman aged 30 to 39 in good health and CMV-seronegative. The CDR3 DNA reads TGCAGCGCAGGGACAGGGCATAATTCACCCCTCCACTTT. This encodes CSAGTGHNSPLHF.